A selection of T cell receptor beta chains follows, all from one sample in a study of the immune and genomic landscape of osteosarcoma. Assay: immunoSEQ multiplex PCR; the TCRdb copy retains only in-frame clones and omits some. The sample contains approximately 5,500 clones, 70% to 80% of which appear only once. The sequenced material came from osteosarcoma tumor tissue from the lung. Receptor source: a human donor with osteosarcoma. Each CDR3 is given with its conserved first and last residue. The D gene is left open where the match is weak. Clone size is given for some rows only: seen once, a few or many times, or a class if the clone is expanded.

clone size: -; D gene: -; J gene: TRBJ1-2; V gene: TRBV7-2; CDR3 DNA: TGTGCCAGCAGCCCCGGGCAGGACTATGGCTACACCTTC; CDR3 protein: CASSPGQDYGYTF
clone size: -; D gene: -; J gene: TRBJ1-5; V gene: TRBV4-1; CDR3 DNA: TGCGCCAGCAGCCCTTTACAACTTAGCAATCAGCCCCAGCATTTT; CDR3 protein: CASSPLQLSNQPQHF
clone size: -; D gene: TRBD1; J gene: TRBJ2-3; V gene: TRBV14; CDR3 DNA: TGTGCCAGCAGCCTTTGGACAGGGGCGGATACGCAGTATTTT; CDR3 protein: CASSLWTGADTQYF
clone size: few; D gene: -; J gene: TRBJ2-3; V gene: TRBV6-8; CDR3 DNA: TGTGCCCGTTTGGGGGTTCAGATCACAGATACGCAGTATTTT; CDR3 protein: CARLGVQITDTQYF
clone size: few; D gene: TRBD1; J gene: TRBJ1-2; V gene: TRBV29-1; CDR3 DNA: TGCAGCGACATGCAGGACAGGGACTACACCTTC; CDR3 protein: CSDMQDRDYTF
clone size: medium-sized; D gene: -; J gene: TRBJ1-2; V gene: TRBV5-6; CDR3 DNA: TGTGCCAGCAGCTCGACACCTAACTATGGCTACACCTTC; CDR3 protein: CASSSTPNYGYTF
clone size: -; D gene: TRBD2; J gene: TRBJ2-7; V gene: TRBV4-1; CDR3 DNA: TGCGCCAGCAGCCAGTCGGGACTAGCGGGAGTCGAGCAGTACTTC; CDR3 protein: CASSQSGLAGVEQYF
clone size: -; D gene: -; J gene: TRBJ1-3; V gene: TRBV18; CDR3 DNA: TGTGCCAGCTCACCCTGGACGGCCAGAAGTTCCTCTGGAAACACCATATATTTT; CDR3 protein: CASSPWTARSSSGNTIYF
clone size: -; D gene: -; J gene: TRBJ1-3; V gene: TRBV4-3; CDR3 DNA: TGCGCCAGCAGTGGAAACACCATATATTTT; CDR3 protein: CASSGNTIYF
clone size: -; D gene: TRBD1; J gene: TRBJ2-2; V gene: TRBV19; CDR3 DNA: TGTGCCACGCACAGGGGATTAAACACCGGGGAGCTGTTTTTT; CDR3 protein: CATHRGLNTGELFF
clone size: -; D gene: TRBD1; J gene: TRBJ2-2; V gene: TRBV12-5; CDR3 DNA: TGTGCTAGTGGTTTGCCCCTAATAGGGGGCTCGGCCGGGGAGCTGTTTTTT; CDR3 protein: CASGLPLIGGSAGELFF
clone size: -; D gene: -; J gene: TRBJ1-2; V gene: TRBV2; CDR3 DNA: TGTGCCAGCAGTGTGCAGGGTAATGGCTACACCTTC; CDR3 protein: CASSVQGNGYTF
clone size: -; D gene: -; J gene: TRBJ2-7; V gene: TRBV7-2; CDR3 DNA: TGTGCCAGCAGCTTAGTGAGCGGCCTTAACCTCTACGAGCAGTACTTC; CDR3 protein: CASSLVSGLNLYEQYF
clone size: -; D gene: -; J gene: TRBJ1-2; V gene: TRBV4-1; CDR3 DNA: TGCGCCAGCAGCCAAAGATGGGCAGGCCTTTGGGCTAACTATGGCTACACCTTC; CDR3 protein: CASSQRWAGLWANYGYTF
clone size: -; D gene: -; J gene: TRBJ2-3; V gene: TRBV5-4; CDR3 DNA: TGTGCCAGCAGCTTGGAGCTCAGACTCACAGATACGCAGTATTTT; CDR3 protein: CASSLELRLTDTQYF
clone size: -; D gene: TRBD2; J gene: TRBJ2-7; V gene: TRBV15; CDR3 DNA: TGTGCCACCAGCAGAGAAGCGGGAGACAACGAGCAGTACTTC; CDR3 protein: CATSREAGDNEQYF
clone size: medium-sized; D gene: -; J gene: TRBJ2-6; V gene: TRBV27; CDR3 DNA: TGTGCCAGCAGTTCGTCTGGGGCCAACGTCCTGACTTTC; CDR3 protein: CASSSSGANVLTF
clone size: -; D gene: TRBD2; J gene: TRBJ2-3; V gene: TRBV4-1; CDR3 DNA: TGCGCCAGCAGCCAGATTACTTTAGCGGGAGATACGCAGTATTTT; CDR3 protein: CASSQITLAGDTQYF
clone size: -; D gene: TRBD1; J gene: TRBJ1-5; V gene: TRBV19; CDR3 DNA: TGTGCCAGTAGTACAAGGACAGGGGCCCTTGGGGGCAATCAGCCCCAGCATTTT; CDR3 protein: CASSTRTGALGGNQPQHF
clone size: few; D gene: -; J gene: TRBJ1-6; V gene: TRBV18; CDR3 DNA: TGTGCCAGCGGGGACAATAATTCACCCCTCCACTTT; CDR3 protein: CASGDNNSPLHF
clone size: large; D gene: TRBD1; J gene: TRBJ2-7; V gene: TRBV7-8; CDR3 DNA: TGTGCCAGCAGCTTAGGGACAGGGGACGAGCAGTACTTC; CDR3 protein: CASSLGTGDEQYF
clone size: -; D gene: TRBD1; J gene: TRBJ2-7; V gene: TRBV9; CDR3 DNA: TGTGCCAGCAGCGTGACCCCAGGGGGCGAGCAGTACTTC; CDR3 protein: CASSVTPGGEQYF
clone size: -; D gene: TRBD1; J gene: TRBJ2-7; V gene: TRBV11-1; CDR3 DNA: TGTGCCAGCAGCCCAGACAGGGGGCCATCCTACGAGCAGTACTTC; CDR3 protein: CASSPDRGPSYEQYF
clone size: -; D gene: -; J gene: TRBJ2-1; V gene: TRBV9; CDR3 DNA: TGTGCCAGCAGCGTAGGCGGGAAATCCTACAATGAGCAGTTCTTC; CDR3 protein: CASSVGGKSYNEQFF
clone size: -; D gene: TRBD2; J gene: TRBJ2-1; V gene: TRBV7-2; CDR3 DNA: TGTGCCAGCAGCCCCGCCGGGACTAGGTCCTACAATGAGCAGTTCTTC; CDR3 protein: CASSPAGTRSYNEQFF
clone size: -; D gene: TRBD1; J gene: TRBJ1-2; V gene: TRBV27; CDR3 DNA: TGTGCCACCTGGGTCCCAGGGGGCAGCTATGGCTACACCTTC; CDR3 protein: CATWVPGGSYGYTF
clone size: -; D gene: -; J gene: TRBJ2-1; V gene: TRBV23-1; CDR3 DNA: TGCGCCAGCAGTCAAGTCTCCGGGGACGGGAACAATGAGCAGTTCTTC; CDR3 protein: CASSQVSGDGNNEQFF
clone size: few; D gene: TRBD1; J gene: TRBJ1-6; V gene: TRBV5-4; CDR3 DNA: TGTGCCAGCAGCTGGGACAGGTCCGATTCACCCCTCCACTTT; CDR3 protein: CASSWDRSDSPLHF
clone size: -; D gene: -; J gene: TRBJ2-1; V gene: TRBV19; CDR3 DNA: TGTGCCAGTAGTGCGGGCTTTTTCAATGAGCAGTTCTTC; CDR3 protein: CASSAGFFNEQFF
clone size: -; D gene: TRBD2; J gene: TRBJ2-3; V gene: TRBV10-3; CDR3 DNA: TGTGCCATCAGTGAGTCGGAGGCTAGCGGGAGGGCTATAGATACGCAGTATTTT; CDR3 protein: CAISESEASGRAIDTQYF
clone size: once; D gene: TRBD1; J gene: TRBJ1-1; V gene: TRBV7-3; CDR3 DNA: TGTGCCAGCAGCCGGACAGGGACCATGAACACTGAAGCTTTCTTT; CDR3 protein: CASSRTGTMNTEAFF
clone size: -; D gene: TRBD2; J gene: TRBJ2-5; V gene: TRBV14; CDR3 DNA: TGTGCCAGCAGCCAAGACATAGCGGGAACTAGTCGCGAGACCCAGTACTTC; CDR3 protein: CASSQDIAGTSRETQYF
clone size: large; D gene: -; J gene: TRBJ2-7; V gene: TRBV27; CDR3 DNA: TGTGCCAGCAGTTTATCGTCCGGCTACGAGCAGTACTTC; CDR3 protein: CASSLSSGYEQYF
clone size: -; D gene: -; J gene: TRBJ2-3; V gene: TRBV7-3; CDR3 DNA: TGTGCCAGCAGCTTAAGCGGGGGCTACACAGATACGCAGTATTTT; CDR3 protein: CASSLSGGYTDTQYF
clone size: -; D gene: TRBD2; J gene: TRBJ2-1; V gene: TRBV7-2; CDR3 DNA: TGTGCCAGCAGCTACCGGACTAGCGGGATTGAGCAGTTCTTC; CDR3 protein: CASSYRTSGIEQFF
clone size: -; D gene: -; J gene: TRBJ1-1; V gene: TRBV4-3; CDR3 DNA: TGCGCCAGCAGCCCGGAACCCCGGGTGAACACTGAAGCTTTCTTT; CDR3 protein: CASSPEPRVNTEAFF
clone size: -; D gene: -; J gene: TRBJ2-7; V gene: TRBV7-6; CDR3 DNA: TGTGCCAGCAGCTTAGCGGCGGGACGGGGCTACGAGCAGTACTTC; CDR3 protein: CASSLAAGRGYEQYF
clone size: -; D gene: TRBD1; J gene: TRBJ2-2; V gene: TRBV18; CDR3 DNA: TGTGCCAGCTCACCGGGACAGCCCCCCACCGGGGAGCTGTTTTTT; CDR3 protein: CASSPGQPPTGELFF